One sample yielded the 21 T cell receptor beta chains listed below, sequenced in a study of esophageal squamous cell carcinoma under preoperative chemotherapy. As for time point: after preoperative PTX-NDP chemotherapy. One entry per CDR3 protein, called by TCRdb with MiXCR from the PCR reads. The sample comprises around 30,000 distinct CDR3 sequences, approximately 51% of which are singletons, and 20% to 25% rests with the top ten. Sampling was performed from a patient given preoperative chemotherapy. The receptor source for this set is a human donor with esophageal squamous cell carcinoma. The donor label of this sample is uncertain.

This chain joins TRBV7-2 and TRBJ2-5; tentatively, D is TRBD1 or TRBD2 (5 bases each). The end of the DNA aligns better with TRBJ2-1, so the J call may be wrong. The length of the CDR3 is 14 residues. In germline, CDR1 is SGHTA, CDR2 FQGNSA. The CDR3 DNA reads as TGTGCCAGCGGCAGAGGGGTGGGAAAAGAGACCCAGTTCTTC. Protein: CASGRGVGKETQFF.

A word on this clonotype: At one end the junction does not follow the germline gene, possibly because of a read error. The rearrangement uses TRBV7-2 and TRBJ2-3; 9 bases line up with TRBD2. CDR1 and CDR2 (germline): SGHTA, FQGNSA. The CDR3 has 15 residues. The CDR3 loop reads CAGGSGGGDTDTQYF. In DNA form, the CDR3 reads TGTGCCGGGGGCTCTGGCGGGGGGGACACAGATACGCAGTATTTC.

The rearrangement joins TRBV6-1 to TRBJ1-5; perhaps TRBD1 as D (5 bases). V was pared by 6 bases and J by 6 bases, with 18 bases between. Germline CDR1 MNHNS, CDR2 SASEGT. The CDR3 contains 15 residues. CDR3 bases: TGTGCCAGCAGGGTGGGAGGGACGGGTCCTCAGCCCCAGCATTTT. Translated, it gives CASRVGGTGPQPQHF.

CDR3 loop: CSAGPPTGGKETQFF. In nucleotides, the CDR3 is TGCAGTGCTGGGCCCCCAACTGGCGGGAAAGAGACCCAGTTCTTC. This chain links TRBV20-1 with TRBJ2-5; possible D gene TRBD2, 6 bases. The J call is in doubt because the DNA end fits TRBJ2-1 better. Germline CDR1 is DFQATT and CDR2 is SNEGSKA (reference sequence). The CDR3 is made up of 15 amino acids.

Concerning this clonotype itself: At one of its ends the junction is not consistent with the germline gene, which may arise from a read error. The V and J genes are TRBV7-2 and TRBJ2-3; 7 positions match TRBD1. This CDR3 is 15 amino acids long. Germline CDR1 SGHTA, CDR2 FQGNSA. This chain's CDR3 is CASGLGGGHTDTQYF. CDR3 nucleotide sequence: TGTGCCAGCGGCCTAGGGGGCGGACACACAGATACGCAGTACTTT.

In its sample, this clonotype was seen a few times. V gene TRBV7-2 combines with J gene TRBJ2-5; no clear D. With the DNA end fitting TRBJ2-7 better, the J assignment may be wrong. Germline-derived CDR1 and CDR2 are SGHTA and FQGNSA. CDR3 length: 11 residues. The CDR3 nucleotides read TGTGCCAGCAGGCGAGCCTACGAGCAGTACTTC. Its translation is CASRRAYEQYF.

The chain has TRBV6-5 and TRBJ2-5; D gene uncertain. Germline loops: CDR1 MNHEY, CDR2 SVGAGI. The CDR3 is 12 residues long. V lost 2 bases and J lost 9, with 10 bases in between. The CDR3 coding sequence is TGTGCCAGCAGTTACGACCGCGAGGCCCAGTACTTC. Translating it yields CASSYDREAQYF.

V usage is TRBV7-2 and J usage is TRBJ2-2; 8 bases are shared with TRBD2. Germline trimming cut 1 base from V and 8 bases from J; bases unmatched to any gene: 9. CDR1 SGHTA and CDR2 FQGNSA come from the germline V gene. The CDR3 consists of 16 residues. The CDR3: CASSLGHMSGRGELFF. The CDR3 DNA sequence: TGTGCCAGCAGCTTAGGTCATATGAGCGGGAGAGGGGAGCTGTTTTTT.

In the case of this clonotype: The junction does not match germline at one end; this may be a read error. The chain couples TRBV7-6 to TRBJ2-3; D may match TRBD1 or TRBD2 (6 bases each). The V gene's germline CDR1 is SGHVS and CDR2 FNYEAQ. This CDR3 has 15 amino acids. The CDR3 is CGRRFGGREQDTQYF. In nucleotides, the CDR3 is TGTGGCAGGAGGTTCGGGGGCCGTGAGCAAGATACGCAGTATTTC.

Details on this clonotype: One junction end disagrees with the germline gene, perhaps due to a read error. V and J are TRBV7-9 and TRBJ2-1; 7 positions match TRBD2. The CDR3 sequence is 17 residues long. Germline V CDR1 and CDR2: SEHNR, FQNEAQ (reference sequence). In nucleotides, the CDR3 is TGTGCCAGCGGCTTGGGGGGGGGGGGGGGGACCTACAATGAGCAGTTCTTC. Its protein is CASGLGGGGGTYNEQFF.

A word on this clonotype: Its ends do not fully match the called genes, so a read error is possible. V is TRBV7-2 and J is TRBJ2-5; 15 positions match TRBD2. CDR3 length: 17 amino acids. Germline CDR1 reads SGHTA; CDR2 reads FQGNSA. The CDR3 loop reads CASSYRTSGGGEETQYF. DNA for the CDR3: TGTGCCAGCAGCTACCGGACTAGCGGGGGGGGGGAAGAGACCCAGTACTTT.

The CDR3 bases are TGTGCCAGCTCACAGCATAGTGCGGATAATTCACCCCTCCACTTT. It yields the protein CASSQHSADNSPLHF. The J gene is TRBJ1-6, the V gene TRBV18; D is undetermined. This CDR3 has 15 residues. Germline-derived CDR1 and CDR2 are KGHSH and LQKENI. Trimming removed 4 bases from V and 5 bases from J, with 12 bases in between.

The chain employs TRBV6-1 and TRBJ2-3, with D perhaps TRBD1 (5 bases). CDR1 MNHNS and CDR2 SASEGT come from the germline V gene. This CDR3 spans 14 amino acids. Trimming left V 7 bases short and J 6 bases short, with 17 bases between. CDR3: CASTEDSNTDTQYF. In DNA form, the CDR3 reads TGTGCCAGCACCGAAGACAGCAACACCGATACGCAGTATTTT.

This clonotype was observed a few times. At one end the junction does not follow the germline gene, possibly because of a read error. The rearrangement uses TRBV7-2 and TRBJ2-3, with D perhaps TRBD1 (6 bases). Germline lookup yields CDR1 SGHTA and CDR2 FQGNSA. The CDR3 spans 17 residues. CDR3 loop: CASSLGAGTLKSGTQFF. The CDR3 nucleotides are TGTGCCAGCAGCTTGGGGGCCGGGACCCTAAAATCCGGGACGCAGTTTTTT.

The count of this clonotype is one. DNA of the CDR3: TGTGCCAGCAGCCCCCCCGCGCGGGGGAGAGCCAAAAACATTCAGTACTTC. Encoded protein: CASSPPARGRAKNIQYF. The genes are TRBV12-3 or TRBV12-4 and TRBJ2-4, with 7 bases matching TRBD2. CDR3 length: 17 amino acids. Trimming at V came to 6 bases and at J to 0 bases, leaving 11 bases not matched to a gene.

Regarding this clonotype: Its ends do not fully match the called genes, so a read error is possible. The rearrangement joins TRBV7-2 to TRBJ2-3, with D perhaps matching TRBD2 (7 bases). CDR3 length: 15 residues. The germline gives CDR1 SGHTA, CDR2 FQGNSA. DNA of the CDR3: TGTGGCAGCGTCTTGGGGCTGGGGGCGGGAGACACGCAGTATTTT. Translation gives CGSVLGLGAGDTQYF.

In the case of this clonotype: At one boundary the junction diverges from the germline segment, which might be a read error. The chain is built from TRBV12-3 or TRBV12-4 and TRBJ2-3; the match to TRBD2 covers 11 bases. The CDR3 contains 16 residues. The CDR3 sequence: CASSGTSGGAPDTQYF. The DNA of the CDR3 is TGTGCCAGCAGTGGTACTAGCGGGGGTGCCCCAGATACGCAGTATTTC.

This clonotype was observed many times. The chain couples TRBV28 to TRBJ2-3; 8 nucleotides line up with TRBD2. The CDR3 extends over 15 amino acids. Germline V gene data show CDR1 as MDHEN and CDR2 as SYDVKM. With V trimmed by 6 bases and J by 6 bases, 11 bases remained unmatched. The CDR3 DNA is TGTGCCAGCAGACCCGGGGGGGCCATAGGGGATACGCAGTATTTT. This translates into CASRPGGAIGDTQYF.

The rearrangement uses TRBV12-3 or TRBV12-4 and TRBJ2-7; the match to TRBD2 covers 12 bases. This CDR3 is built from 14 residues. Losses at the gene ends were 5 bases for V and 3 bases for J; bases not matched to a gene: 2. The CDR3 here is CASSKTSGSYEQYF. The DNA of the CDR3 is TGTGCCAGCAGTAAGACTAGCGGGAGCTACGAGCAGTACTTC.

V usage is TRBV11-3 and J usage is TRBJ2-5; TRBD2 might be the D (5 bases). The end of the DNA is better explained by TRBJ2-1, so the J call may be wrong. Germline V gene data show CDR1 as SGHNT and CDR2 as YENEEA. This CDR3 is built from 14 residues. The CDR3 sequence: CARSVGLGSETQFF. As DNA, the CDR3 is TGTGCCAGGAGCGTTGGACTGGGGTCGGAGACCCAGTTCTTC.

Turning to this clonotype: A junction boundary mismatches the germline segment, possibly from a read error. The rearrangement joins TRBV6-1 to TRBJ2-3; TRBD2 might be the D (6 bases). CDR3 length equals 16 residues. Per germline, CDR1 MNHNS and CDR2 SASEGT. CDR3 DNA sequence: TGTGCCTGCGGGCGCAACGAGGGGCGCGGGGAAGATACCCAGTATTTC. Translating it yields CACGRNEGRGEDTQYF.